Listed below are T cell receptor beta chains from one sample, sequenced in a study of shared clonotypes between healthy human individuals. Clones were sequenced by immunoSEQ multiplex PCR, and TCRdb holds only the in-frame ones, with some missing. The data hold 2 million to 2.5 million clones, with approximately 94% observed a single time. What was sequenced was naive CD4+ T cells sorted from blood. All receptors come from a man aged 18-30 years in good health. Both conserved end residues are part of each CDR3. The order of the fields is J gene, V gene, clone size, CDR3 protein. The size entry is marked missing in some rows and otherwise reads once, few, many or a size class.

>TRBJ1-6|TRBV6-4|.
CASSNGNSPLHF
>TRBJ1-2|TRBV19|once
CASSMSSNYGYTF
>TRBJ1-2|TRBV14|.
CASSPRGTVNYGYTF
>TRBJ2-7|TRBV18|.
CASSQPGLAGYEQYF
>TRBJ1-4|TRBV6-5|once
CASSYEGRNNEKLFF
>TRBJ1-1|TRBV28|.
CASSSEGGRTEAFF
>TRBJ2-5|TRBV19|.
CASSTGQGKIQETQYF
>TRBJ1-3|TRBV30|.
CAWSVRRGPGNTIYF
>TRBJ1-1|TRBV5-1|.
CASSLEGEGTEAFF
>TRBJ1-4|TRBV10-3|.
CAISESRGTNEKLFF
>TRBJ2-3|TRBV5-4|.
CASSLDWGSSTDTQYF
>TRBJ2-3|TRBV30|.
CAWSKGGRKGTDTQYF
>TRBJ2-7|TRBV6-6|.
CASSYPSDSYEQYF
>TRBJ2-2|TRBV7-6|.
CASSDPQGGIAGELFF
>TRBJ2-7|TRBV10-3|once
CAISDLNLGQGFYEQYF
>TRBJ1-1|TRBV15|.
CATSPYVGTEAFF
>TRBJ1-3|TRBV29-1|once
CSVEGVTGNTIYF
>TRBJ2-7|TRBV7-8|.
CATTLRDRGSYEQYF
>TRBJ2-5|TRBV27|.
CASSFEASGETQYF
>TRBJ1-2|TRBV12-5|.
CASGPGQGYYGYTF
>TRBJ2-5|TRBV11-2|.
CASSSRTGQGGSQETQYF
>TRBJ2-7|TRBV6-6|.
CASSYLQSSYEQYF
>TRBJ1-1|TRBV6-5|.
CASSYSAGGNTEAFF
>TRBJ1-2|TRBV6-1|.
CASSEITANYGYTF
>TRBJ1-2|TRBV10-3|.
CAISTPGGDYGYTF
>TRBJ2-7|TRBV2|.
CASRLAGLSYEQYF
>TRBJ2-3|TRBV5-8|.
CASSLAIGLTDTQYF
>TRBJ2-7|TRBV5-1|.
CASSLVAGAYAEQYF
>TRBJ2-2|TRBV5-6|.
CASSSVPGTSRTGELFF
>TRBJ1-5|TRBV6-4|.
CASSDSMHSNQPQHF
>TRBJ2-3|TRBV2|.
CASSLTSSADTQYF
>TRBJ2-6|TRBV7-9|.
CASSWAGALSGANVLTF
>TRBJ2-7|TRBV4-1|.
CASSHPRGSSSYEQYF
>TRBJ2-7|TRBV7-8|once
CASSPAGLSSYEQYF
>TRBJ1-4|TRBV7-9|once
CASSLGWGDRVNEKLFF
>TRBJ1-3|TRBV28|.
CASSSRGEGNTIYF
>TRBJ2-3|TRBV19|.
CASKKGGSTDTQYF
>TRBJ2-7|TRBV28|.
CASTFQGAQGYEQYF
>TRBJ2-2|TRBV11-2|.
CASSLQGANTGELFF
>TRBJ2-1|TRBV6-1|.
CASSESGNEQFF
>TRBJ2-7|TRBV4-1|.
CASSQDLRAGGVYEQYF
>TRBJ1-5|TRBV5-8|.
CASSPPGQPQHF
>TRBJ2-3|TRBV27|.
CASSSPDSLDTQYF
>TRBJ2-7|TRBV5-1|.
CASSFVGDSSYEQYF